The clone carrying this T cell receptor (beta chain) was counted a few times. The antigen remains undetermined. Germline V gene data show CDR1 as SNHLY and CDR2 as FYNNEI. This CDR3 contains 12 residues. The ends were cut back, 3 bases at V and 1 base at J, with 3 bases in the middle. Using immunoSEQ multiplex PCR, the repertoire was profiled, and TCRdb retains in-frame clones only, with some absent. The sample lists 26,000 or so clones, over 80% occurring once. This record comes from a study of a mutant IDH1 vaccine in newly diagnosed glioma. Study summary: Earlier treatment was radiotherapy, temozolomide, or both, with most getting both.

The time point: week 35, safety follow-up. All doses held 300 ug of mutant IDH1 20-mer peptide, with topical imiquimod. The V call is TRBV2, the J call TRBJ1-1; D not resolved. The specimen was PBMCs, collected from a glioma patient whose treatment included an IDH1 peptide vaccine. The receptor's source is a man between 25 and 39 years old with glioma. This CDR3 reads CASSDANTEAFF. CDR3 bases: TGTGCCAGCAGTGACGCGAACACTGAAGCTTTCTTT.